The sequence of this T cell receptor (beta chain) was determined in a study of identical twins. Regarding the study as a whole: Alpha sequences that were out-of-frame and twin-shared showed an excess of low generation probability. Fewer insertions characterized abundant cord blood beta clonotypes, whereas memory repertoires showed none.

With regard to this clonotype: Its matching antigen is unknown.

This CDR3 has 15 residues. Per the germline V gene, CDR1 is DFQATT and CDR2 is SNEGSKA (reference sequence). Trimming took 1 base from V and 3 from J, leaving 16 bases between them. Template switching added a universal primer site; cDNA carried unique molecular identifiers. TCRdb re-called the 5' RACE reads with MiXCR, one entry per CDR3 protein. The repertoire holds hundreds of thousands of distinct CDR3 sequences, with 8.5% to 9.5% as singletons. Separately, the same data were catalogued under a study of yellow fever vaccine responses in identical twins.

This receptor was obtained from a woman under 30 in good health. The rearrangement links TRBV20-1 to TRBJ2-7; D is ambiguous. Source material: PBMCs. The CDR3 here is CSARVVSQSDYEQYF. In DNA, the CDR3 is TGCAGTGCTAGAGTCGTTAGTCAGAGTGACTACGAGCAGTACTTC.